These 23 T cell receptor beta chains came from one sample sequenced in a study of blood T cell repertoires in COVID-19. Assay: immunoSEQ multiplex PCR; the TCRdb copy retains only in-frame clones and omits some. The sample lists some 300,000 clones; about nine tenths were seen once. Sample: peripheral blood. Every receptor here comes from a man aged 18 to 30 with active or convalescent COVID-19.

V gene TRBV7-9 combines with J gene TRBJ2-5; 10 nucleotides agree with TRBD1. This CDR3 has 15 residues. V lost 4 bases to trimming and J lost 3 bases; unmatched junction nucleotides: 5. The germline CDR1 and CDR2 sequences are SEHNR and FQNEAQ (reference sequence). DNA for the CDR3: TGTGCCAGCAGCTATGGGGACAGGGGTGAAGAGACCCAGTACTTC. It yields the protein CASSYGDRGEETQYF.

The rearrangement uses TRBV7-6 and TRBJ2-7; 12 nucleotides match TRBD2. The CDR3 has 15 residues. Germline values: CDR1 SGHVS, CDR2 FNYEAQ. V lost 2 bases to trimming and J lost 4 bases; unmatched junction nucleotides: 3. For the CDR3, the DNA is TGTGCCAGCAGCTTACTAGCGGGAGGGCGGTACGAGCAGTACTTC. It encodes CASSLLAGGRYEQYF.

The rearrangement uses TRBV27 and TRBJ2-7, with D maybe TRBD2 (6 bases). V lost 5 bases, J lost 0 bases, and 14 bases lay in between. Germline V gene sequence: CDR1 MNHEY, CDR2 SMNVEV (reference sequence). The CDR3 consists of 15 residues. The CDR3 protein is CASSPPLASSYEQYF. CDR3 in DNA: TGTGCCAGCAGTCCTCCCCTAGCGTCCTCCTACGAGCAGTACTTC.

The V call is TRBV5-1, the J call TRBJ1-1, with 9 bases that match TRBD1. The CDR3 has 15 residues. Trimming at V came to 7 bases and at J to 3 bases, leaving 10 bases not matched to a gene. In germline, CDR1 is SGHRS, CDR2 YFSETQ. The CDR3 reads CASGGPGQGDTEAFF. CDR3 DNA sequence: TGCGCCAGCGGGGGTCCGGGACAGGGCGACACTGAAGCTTTCTTT.

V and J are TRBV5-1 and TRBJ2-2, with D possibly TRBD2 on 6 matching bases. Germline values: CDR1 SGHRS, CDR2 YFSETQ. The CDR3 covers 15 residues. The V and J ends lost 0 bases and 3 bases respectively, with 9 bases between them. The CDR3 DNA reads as TGCGCCAGCAGCTTGGTACTAGCCGACACCGGGGAGCTGTTTTTT. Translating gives CASSLVLADTGELFF.

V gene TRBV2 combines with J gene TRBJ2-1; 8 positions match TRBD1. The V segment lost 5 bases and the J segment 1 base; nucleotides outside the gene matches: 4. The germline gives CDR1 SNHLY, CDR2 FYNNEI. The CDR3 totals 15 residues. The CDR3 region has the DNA TGTGCCAGCAGTACCGACAGGGGATCCTACAATGAGCAGTTCTTC. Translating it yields CASSTDRGSYNEQFF.

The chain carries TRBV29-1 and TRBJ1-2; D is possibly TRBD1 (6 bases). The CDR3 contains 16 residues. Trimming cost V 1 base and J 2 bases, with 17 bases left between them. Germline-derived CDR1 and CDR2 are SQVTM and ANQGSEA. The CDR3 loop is CSVEGPLGGFNYGYTF. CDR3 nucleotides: TGCAGCGTTGAAGGCCCTCTAGGGGGATTCAACTATGGCTACACCTTC.

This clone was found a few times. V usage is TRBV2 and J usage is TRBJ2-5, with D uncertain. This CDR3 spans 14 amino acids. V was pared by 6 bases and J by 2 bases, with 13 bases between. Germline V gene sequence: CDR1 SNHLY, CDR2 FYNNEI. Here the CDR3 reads CASSVTLEQETQYF. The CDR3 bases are TGTGCCAGCAGCGTTACATTGGAGCAAGAGACCCAGTACTTC.

The CDR3 reads CAISETTRFTQYF. Written as DNA, the CDR3 is TGTGCCATCAGTGAAACGACACGTTTTACGCAGTATTTT. This chain links TRBV10-3 with TRBJ2-3; D unclear. V was clipped by 3 bases and J by 8 bases, with 12 bases between them. CDR1 is ENHRY and CDR2 is SYGVKD in the germline V gene. The CDR3 has 13 amino acids.

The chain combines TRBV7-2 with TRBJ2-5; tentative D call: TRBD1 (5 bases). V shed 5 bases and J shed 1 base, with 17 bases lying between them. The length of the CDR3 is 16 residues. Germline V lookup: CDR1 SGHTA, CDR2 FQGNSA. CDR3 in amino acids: CASSRRAQGSQETQYF. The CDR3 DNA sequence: TGTGCCAGCAGCCGTAGAGCCCAGGGATCCCAAGAGACCCAGTACTTC. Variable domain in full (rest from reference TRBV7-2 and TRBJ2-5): GAGVSQSPSNKVTEKGKDVELRCDPISGHTALYWYRQSLGQGLEFLIYFQGNSAPDKSGLPSDRFSAERTGGSVSTLTIQRTQQEDSAVYLCASSRRAQGSQETQYFGPGTRLLVL.

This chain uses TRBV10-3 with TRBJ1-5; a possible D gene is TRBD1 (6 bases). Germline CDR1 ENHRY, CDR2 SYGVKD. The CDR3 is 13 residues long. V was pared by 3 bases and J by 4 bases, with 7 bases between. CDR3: CAISDQGNQPQHF. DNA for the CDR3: TGTGCCATCAGTGATCAGGGGAATCAGCCCCAGCATTTT.

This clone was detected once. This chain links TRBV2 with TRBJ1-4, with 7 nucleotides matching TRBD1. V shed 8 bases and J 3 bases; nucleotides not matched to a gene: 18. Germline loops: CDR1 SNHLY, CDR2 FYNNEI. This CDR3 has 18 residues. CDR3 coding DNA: TGTGCCAGCGCGCGTAAGGGACAGACGGACATCGCTAATGAAAAACTGTTTTTT. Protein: CASARKGQTDIANEKLFF.

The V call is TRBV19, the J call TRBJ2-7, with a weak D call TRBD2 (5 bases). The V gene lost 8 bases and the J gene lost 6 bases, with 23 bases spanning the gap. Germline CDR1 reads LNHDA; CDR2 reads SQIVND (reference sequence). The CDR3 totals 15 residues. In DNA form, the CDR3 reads TGTGCCAGTCAAAATACTCCGGGGTCCTTGGGCGAGCAGTACTTC. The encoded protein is CASQNTPGSLGEQYF.

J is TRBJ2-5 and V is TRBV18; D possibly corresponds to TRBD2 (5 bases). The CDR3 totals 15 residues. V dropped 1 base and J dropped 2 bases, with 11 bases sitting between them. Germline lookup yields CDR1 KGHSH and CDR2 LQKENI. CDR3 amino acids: CASSPLATGQETQYF. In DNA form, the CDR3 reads TGTGCCAGCTCACCACTTGCGACGGGGCAAGAGACCCAGTACTTC.

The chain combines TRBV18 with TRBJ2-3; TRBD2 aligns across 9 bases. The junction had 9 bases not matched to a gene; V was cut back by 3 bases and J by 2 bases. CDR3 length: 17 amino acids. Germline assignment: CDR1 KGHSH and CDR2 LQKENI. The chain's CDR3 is CASSPLVRTSVTDTQYF. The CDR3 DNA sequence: TGTGCCAGCTCACCGCTAGTACGGACTAGCGTCACAGATACGCAGTATTTT. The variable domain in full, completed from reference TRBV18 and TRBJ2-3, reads NAGVMQNPRHLVRRRGQEARLRCSPMKGHSHVYWYRQLPEEGLKFMVYLQKENIIDESGMPKERFSAEFPKEGPSILRIQQVVRGDSAAYFCASSPLVRTSVTDTQYFGPGTRLTVL.

CDR3 in DNA: TGCGCCAGCAGCCAAGTTGGAGGAATTCCCAATCAGCCCCAGCATTTT. It yields the protein CASSQVGGIPNQPQHF. V gene TRBV4-3 combines with J gene TRBJ1-5; D gene ambiguous. Looked up from germline, CDR1 is LGHNA and CDR2 is YSLEER. The CDR3 runs to 16 residues. V was trimmed by 1 base and J by 3 bases, leaving 13 bases between them.

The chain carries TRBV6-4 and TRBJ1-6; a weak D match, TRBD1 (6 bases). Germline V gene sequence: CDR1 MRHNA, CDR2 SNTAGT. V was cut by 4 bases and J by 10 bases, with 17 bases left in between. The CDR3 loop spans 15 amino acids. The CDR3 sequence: CASSASPGATSPLHF. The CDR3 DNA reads TGTGCCAGCAGTGCCTCTCCAGGGGCGACGTCACCCCTCCACTTT.

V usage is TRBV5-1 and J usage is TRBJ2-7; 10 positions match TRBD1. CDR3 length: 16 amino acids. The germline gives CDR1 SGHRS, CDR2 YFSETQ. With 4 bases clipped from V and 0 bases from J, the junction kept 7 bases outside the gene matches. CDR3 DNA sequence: TGCGCCAGCAGCACAACTTGGACAGGGGGCTCCTACGAGCAGTACTTC. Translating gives CASSTTWTGGSYEQYF.

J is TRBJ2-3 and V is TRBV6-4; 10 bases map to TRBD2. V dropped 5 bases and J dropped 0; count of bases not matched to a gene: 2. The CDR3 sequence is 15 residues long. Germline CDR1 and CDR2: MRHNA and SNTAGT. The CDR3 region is CASSRTSGSTDTQYF. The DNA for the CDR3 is TGTGCCAGCAGTAGGACTAGCGGAAGCACAGATACGCAGTATTTT.

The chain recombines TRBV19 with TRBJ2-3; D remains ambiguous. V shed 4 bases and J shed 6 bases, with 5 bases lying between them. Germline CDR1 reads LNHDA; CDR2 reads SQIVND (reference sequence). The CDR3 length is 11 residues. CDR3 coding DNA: TGTGCCAGTAGTAAGAGGGATACGCAGTATTTT. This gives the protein CASSKRDTQYF.

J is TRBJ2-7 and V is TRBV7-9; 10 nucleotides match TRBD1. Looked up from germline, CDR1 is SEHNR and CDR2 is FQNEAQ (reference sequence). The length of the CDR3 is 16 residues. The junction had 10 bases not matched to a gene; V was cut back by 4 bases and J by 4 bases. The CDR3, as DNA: TGTGCCAGCAGCTCCGTGGAAACGGGACAGGGGTACGAGCAGTACTTC. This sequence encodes CASSSVETGQGYEQYF. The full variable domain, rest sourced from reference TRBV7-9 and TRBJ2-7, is DTGVSQNPRHKITKRGQNVTFRCDPISEHNRLYWYRQTLGQGPEFLTYFQNEAQLEKSRLLSDRFSAERPKGSFSTLEIQRTEQGDSAMYLCASSSVETGQGYEQYFGPGTRLTVT.

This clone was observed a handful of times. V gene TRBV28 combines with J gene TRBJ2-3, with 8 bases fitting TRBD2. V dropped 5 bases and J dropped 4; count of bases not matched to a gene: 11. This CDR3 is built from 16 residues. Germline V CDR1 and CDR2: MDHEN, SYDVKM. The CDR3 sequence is CASSPLPSGGPDTQYF. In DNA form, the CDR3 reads TGTGCCAGCAGTCCCCTCCCGAGCGGGGGCCCAGATACGCAGTATTTT.

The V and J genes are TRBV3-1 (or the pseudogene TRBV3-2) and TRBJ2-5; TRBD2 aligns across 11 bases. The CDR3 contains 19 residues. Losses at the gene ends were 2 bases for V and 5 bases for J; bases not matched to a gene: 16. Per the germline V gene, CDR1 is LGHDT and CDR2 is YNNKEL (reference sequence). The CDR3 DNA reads TGTGCCAGCAGCCAAAATCCGTCTAGCGGGAGGTGGGAGTGGGAGACCCAGTACTTC. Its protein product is CASSQNPSSGRWEWETQYF.